One sample yielded the 32 T cell receptor beta chains listed below, sequenced in a study of blood T cell repertoires in COVID-19 (TCRdb year 2020). Library construction relied on the immunoSEQ multiplex PCR assay. As stored in TCRdb, this immuneACCESS dataset retains in-frame rearrangements with V and J assigned. A fraction of the clones does not appear; measured against another copy, unresolved V genes explain less than half of the discrepancy, and the remainder lacks a known reason. This sample holds 200,000 to 250,000 clones; 87% were observed only once. The ten largest clones represent 10% to 14% of the sample. Sequenced input: PBMCs or T cells enriched from blood (not recorded which). Receptor source: a man aged 25-45 years who had recovered from COVID-19.

The chain employs TRBV5-6 and TRBJ2-1, with TRBD2 identical over 9 bases. CDR1 is SGHDT, CDR2 YYEEEE, per germline. The J segment lost 0 bases and the V segment lost 2 bases, leaving 6 bases of the junction unmatched. The CDR3 spans 17 residues. CDR3 nucleotides: TGTGCCAGCAGCTTAGGACCTAGCGGGGACTCCTACAATGAGCAGTTCTTC. It translates to CASSLGPSGDSYNEQFF.

The chain joins TRBV10-3 to TRBJ2-7, with 7 bases aligning to TRBD1. The CDR3 consists of 12 residues. Germline CDR1 ENHRY, CDR2 SYGVKD. The J segment lost 4 bases and the V segment lost 10 bases, leaving 7 bases of the junction unmatched. Written as DNA, the CDR3 is TGTGCCACCGAAGACAGGGCGTACGAGCAGTACTTC. Translating it yields CATEDRAYEQYF.

V gene TRBV11-2 combines with J gene TRBJ1-1; unclear D gene. CDR3 length equals 13 residues. Trimming took 1 base from V and 5 from J, leaving 8 bases between them. Germline V gives CDR1 SGHAT, CDR2 FQNNGV. The CDR3 loop reads CASSLVRETEAFF. CDR3 nucleotide sequence: TGTGCCAGCAGCTTAGTCCGGGAGACTGAAGCTTTCTTT.

This chain connects TRBV7-2 to TRBJ2-4; weak D call: TRBD1 (6 bases). Trimming took 6 bases from V and 4 from J, leaving 16 bases between them. CDR3 length: 15 amino acids. The germline V gene encodes CDR1 SGHTA and CDR2 FQGNSA. The DNA of the CDR3 is TGTGCCAGCAGACGGACCGGGACAAAAAAAAACATTCAGTACTTC. Translated: CASRRTGTKKNIQYF.

The rearrangement uses TRBV3-1 (or the pseudogene TRBV3-2) and TRBJ1-3; D not certain. This CDR3 is built from 15 residues. V was trimmed by 2 bases and J by 0 bases, leaving 8 bases between them. The V gene's germline CDR1 is LGHDT and CDR2 YNNKEL (reference sequence). DNA for the CDR3: TGTGCCAGCAGCCAATCTGAGTTCTCTGGAAACACCATATATTTT. This sequence encodes CASSQSEFSGNTIYF.

CDR3 protein: CASSFPGGNTIYF. The CDR3 DNA is TGTGCCAGCAGCTTTCCGGGAGGAAACACCATATATTTT. The rearrangement joins TRBV11-2 to TRBJ1-3; D not certain. The CDR3 contains 13 residues. Germline V gives CDR1 SGHAT, CDR2 FQNNGV. The V end was cut by 3 bases, the J end by 4 bases, with 7 bases between. Variable domain in full (rest from reference TRBV11-2 and TRBJ1-3): EAGVAQSPRYKIIEKRQSVAFWCNPISGHATLYWYQQILGQGPKLLIQFQNNGVVDDSQLPKDRFSAERLKGVDSTLKIQPAKLEDSAVYLCASSFPGGNTIYFGEGSWLTVV.

The rearrangement joins TRBV19 to TRBJ1-5; 9 bases align to TRBD1. Germline V gives CDR1 LNHDA, CDR2 SQIVND (reference sequence). The V and J ends lost 5 bases and 6 bases, in that order; junction bases with no gene match: 8. CDR3 length equals 15 residues. This CDR3 is CASSGDRVSGQPQHF. For the CDR3, the DNA is TGTGCCAGTAGTGGGGACAGGGTGAGCGGTCAGCCCCAGCATTTT.

The chain couples TRBV10-2 to TRBJ1-5; TRBD1 matches 8 bases. Germline CDR1 is WSHSY and CDR2 is SAAADI. V gave up 8 bases and J gave up 11 bases; unmatched junction bases: 11. The CDR3 length is 13 residues. CDR3 DNA: TGCGCCAGCCAGACAGGGGCGATGACAGCCCAGCATTTT. Its translation is CASQTGAMTAQHF.

The genes are TRBV5-4 and TRBJ1-1; D unresolved. From germline, CDR1 is SGHNT and CDR2 YYREEE (reference sequence). V was shortened by 1 base and J by 3 bases, with 10 bases between the two germline ends. The CDR3 sequence is 14 residues long. Written as DNA, the CDR3 is TGTGCCAGCAGCTTGACGGTACAGCACACTGAAGCTTTCTTT. This sequence encodes CASSLTVQHTEAFF.

CDR3 sequence (DNA): TGTGCCACCAGCAGGCCCGGGACAGGAGGGTTTTTCGCTTTCTTT. Amino acids: CATSRPGTGGFFAFF. V usage is TRBV15 and J usage is TRBJ1-1, with 8 bases that match TRBD1. Germline V lookup: CDR1 LNHNV, CDR2 YYDKDF (reference sequence). The J segment lost 11 bases and the V segment lost 3 bases, leaving 14 bases of the junction unmatched. The CDR3 is 15 residues long.

This chain connects TRBV18 to TRBJ1-5; D perhaps matches TRBD1 (6 bases). V was shortened by 5 bases and J by 0 bases, with 14 bases between the two germline ends. This CDR3 has 16 residues. CDR1 is KGHSH and CDR2 is LQKENI in the germline V gene. The CDR3 nucleotides read TGTGCCAGCTCATCGGGGACAACTAATAGCAATCAGCCCCAGCATTTT. Residues: CASSSGTTNSNQPQHF. The complete variable domain, with remaining parts taken from reference TRBV18 and TRBJ1-5, reads NAGVMQNPRHLVRRRGQEARLRCSPMKGHSHVYWYRQLPEEGLKFMVYLQKENIIDESGMPKERFSAEFPKEGPSILRIQQVVRGDSAAYFCASSSGTTNSNQPQHFGDGTRLSIL.

V gene TRBV11-3 combines with J gene TRBJ2-2; perhaps TRBD1 as D (6 bases). The ends were cut back, 1 base at V and 8 bases at J, with 11 bases in the middle. This CDR3 is 14 amino acids long. Germline V lookup: CDR1 SGHNT, CDR2 YENEEA. The CDR3: CASSLVGADGELFF. CDR3 DNA sequence: TGTGCCAGCAGCTTAGTGGGGGCGGATGGGGAGCTGTTTTTT.

The chain employs TRBV3-1 (or the pseudogene TRBV3-2) and TRBJ1-6, with a possible D match to TRBD1 (5 bases). Trimming took 0 bases from V and 9 from J, leaving 18 bases between them. The CDR3 has 17 residues. The germline CDR1 and CDR2 sequences are LGHDT and YNNKEL (reference sequence). In nucleotides, the CDR3 is TGTGCCAGCAGCCAAGATCGTCAGGGCACTTCGAGTTCACCCCTCCACTTT. Translation: CASSQDRQGTSSSPLHF.

This clone was detected a few times. V usage is TRBV6-4 and J usage is TRBJ2-3; the D gene is possibly TRBD2 (6 bases). The CDR3 has 15 amino acids. The germline CDR1 and CDR2 sequences are MRHNA and SNTAGT. V lost 5 bases and J 0 bases, leaving 12 bases between the germline ends. Here the CDR3 DNA reads TGTGCCAGCAGTCATGGCGGGGCCAGCACAGATACGCAGTATTTT. This translates into CASSHGGASTDTQYF.

The V gene is TRBV27, the J gene TRBJ1-1; D may be TRBD1 (5 bases). Trimming removed 4 bases at V and 4 bases at J, with 19 bases between. Germline V lookup: CDR1 MNHEY, CDR2 SMNVEV (reference sequence). The CDR3 runs 16 residues. The CDR3 nucleotides read TGTGCCAGCAGTTCGATCCAGACTAGAGGGGTCACTGAAGCTTTCTTT. It is translated as CASSSIQTRGVTEAFF.

This clone was seen ten or more times. The chain links TRBV6-4 to TRBJ2-3; TRBD2 agrees at 13 bases. CDR3 length: 16 residues. With 4 bases clipped from V and 6 bases from J, the junction kept 7 bases outside the gene matches. CDR1 is MRHNA and CDR2 is SNTAGT in the germline V gene. The CDR3: CASSATGLAGSDTQYF. Here the CDR3 DNA reads TGTGCCAGCAGTGCTACGGGACTAGCGGGGTCGGATACGCAGTATTTT.

J is TRBJ2-1 and V is TRBV29-1; D gene uncertain. CDR1 and CDR2 (germline): SQVTM, ANQGSEA. The CDR3 has 12 residues. V lost 3 bases to trimming and J lost 6 bases, with 9 bases between them. As DNA, the CDR3 is TGCAGCGTTGATCCCGCGGTCAATGAGCAGTTCTTC. Encoded protein: CSVDPAVNEQFF.

The chain carries TRBV2 and TRBJ2-7; TRBD1 matches 7 bases. With V trimmed by 6 bases and J by 2 bases, 4 bases remained unmatched. CDR1 and CDR2 (germline): SNHLY, FYNNEI. This CDR3 region has 13 residues. CDR3 sequence: CASRGTVAYEQYF. The CDR3 nucleotides are TGTGCCAGCAGGGGGACAGTGGCCTACGAGCAGTACTTC.

This sequence joins TRBV5-1 and TRBJ1-2; D is perhaps TRBD1 (6 bases). Trimming cost V 7 bases and J 7 bases, with 17 bases left between them. CDR3 length equals 13 residues. Germline CDR1 SGHRS, CDR2 YFSETQ. The CDR3 sequence is CASRLRGGAGYTF. For the CDR3, the DNA is TGCGCCAGCCGATTGCGGGGGGGCGCTGGCTACACCTTC.

V usage is TRBV3-1 (or the pseudogene TRBV3-2) and J usage is TRBJ2-5; 10 bases are a match to TRBD2. The CDR3 extends over 16 amino acids. Trimming at V came to 0 bases and at J to 2 bases, leaving 3 bases not matched to a gene. Germline CDR1 and CDR2: LGHDT and YNNKEL (reference sequence). This CDR3 reads CASSQEGLAPQETQYF. CDR3 bases: TGTGCCAGCAGCCAAGAGGGACTAGCGCCTCAAGAGACCCAGTACTTC.

The chain carries TRBV29-1 and TRBJ2-1; D gene uncertain. CDR1 is SQVTM, CDR2 ANQGSEA, per germline. CDR3 length: 13 residues. Trimming stripped 0 bases from V and 10 bases from J, with 13 bases between. The CDR3 here is CSVEDARFREQFF. DNA of the CDR3: TGCAGCGTTGAAGACGCCAGGTTTCGGGAGCAGTTCTTC.

V usage is TRBV19 and J usage is TRBJ1-1; D ambiguous. The CDR3 consists of 16 residues. The V gene lost 6 bases and the J gene lost 1 base, with 18 bases spanning the gap. CDR1 LNHDA and CDR2 SQIVND come from the germline V gene (reference sequence). This CDR3 reads CASRALDRVRNTEAFF. The CDR3 coding sequence is TGTGCCAGTAGGGCCTTAGATCGGGTGAGGAACACTGAAGCTTTCTTT.

The chain carries TRBV7-9 and TRBJ2-3; 10 nucleotides match TRBD2. J lost 6 bases, V lost 4 bases, and 10 bases had no gene match. CDR1 is SEHNR, CDR2 FQNEAQ, per germline (reference sequence). This CDR3 spans 16 amino acids. The CDR3 DNA is TGTGCCAGCAGCTCCCTCCGACTAGCGGGTTTGGATACGCAGTATTTT. This codes for CASSSLRLAGLDTQYF.

V gene TRBV3-1 (or the pseudogene TRBV3-2) combines with J gene TRBJ2-1; possible D gene TRBD2, 5 bases. The CDR3 totals 14 residues. V gave up 0 bases and J gave up 9 bases, with 12 bases separating them. The germline V gene has CDR1 LGHDT and CDR2 YNNKEL (reference sequence). The CDR3 reads CASSQEDWRAEQFF. CDR3 nucleotides: TGTGCCAGCAGCCAAGAGGACTGGCGTGCTGAGCAGTTCTTC.

The CDR3 DNA reads TGCGCCAGCAGTCAATCGTCAGGGCAGGTTGAAAAACTGTTTTTT. Protein sequence: CASSQSSGQVEKLFF. The chain carries TRBV23-1 and TRBJ1-4; possible D gene TRBD1, 5 bases. TRBV23-1 is identified as an open reading frame with a role that is uncertain. The V gene lost 0 bases and the J gene lost 7 bases, with 12 bases spanning the gap. The CDR3 has 15 residues.

J is TRBJ2-5 and V is TRBV6-2 or TRBV6-3; D is uncertain. V lost 2 bases and J 6 bases, leaving 4 bases between the germline ends. In germline, CDR1 is MNHEY, CDR2 SVGEGT. CDR3 size: 11 residues. The CDR3 reads CASSYGQTQYF. The CDR3 DNA is TGTGCCAGCAGTTACGGCCAGACCCAGTACTTC.

The count of this clone is one. The chain joins TRBV19 to TRBJ1-5, with 7 positions matching TRBD1. V was clipped by 9 bases and J by 5 bases; unmatched bases: 7. CDR1 LNHDA and CDR2 SQIVND come from the germline V gene (reference sequence). The CDR3 length is 13 residues. The CDR3 region has the DNA TGTGCCAGCACTCGACAGGGCGATCAGCCCCAGCATTTT. This translates into CASTRQGDQPQHF.

The chain has TRBV5-3 and TRBJ1-3; D gene ambiguous. TRBV5-3 is an open reading frame, and its role is uncertain. Trimming cost V 4 bases and J 0 bases, with 8 bases left between them. The CDR3 has 14 residues. CDR3 loop: CARSAAVSGNTIYF. The CDR3 DNA sequence: TGTGCCAGAAGCGCCGCGGTCTCTGGAAACACCATATATTTT.

V usage is TRBV6-6 and J usage is TRBJ1-4; 9 bases are shared with TRBD1. CDR1 MNHNY and CDR2 SVGAGI come from the germline V gene (reference sequence). This CDR3 has 13 amino acids. The V segment lost 6 bases and the J segment 8 bases; nucleotides outside the gene matches: 4. CDR3 nucleotide sequence: TGTGCCAGCAGGCAGACAGGGGGGGAAAAACTGTTTTTT. It specifies CASRQTGGEKLFF.

The rearrangement uses TRBV12-3 or TRBV12-4 and TRBJ2-1; a weak D match, TRBD1 (7 bases). The germline V and J ends were trimmed by 6 bases and 8 bases, with 14 bases remaining between them. The CDR3 extends over 13 amino acids. CDR3 sequence: CASRRQGGDEQFF. DNA for the CDR3: TGTGCCAGCAGGAGACAGGGAGGCGATGAGCAGTTCTTC.

This chain joins TRBV5-4 and TRBJ1-2; a possible D gene is TRBD1 (5 bases). Between the trimmed V and J ends, which lost 0 bases and 3 bases, there was a span of 9 bases. The CDR3 consists of 14 residues. Germline loops: CDR1 SGHNT, CDR2 YYREEE (reference sequence). DNA for the CDR3: TGTGCCAGCAGCTTGGGTGACAGAGACTATGGCTACACCTTC. This gives the protein CASSLGDRDYGYTF.

The chain joins TRBV30 to TRBJ1-5; D not resolved. The CDR3 extends over 12 amino acids. Per germline, CDR1 GTSNPN and CDR2 SVGIG (reference sequence). Trimming cost V 1 base and J 7 bases, with 8 bases left between them. Here the CDR3 DNA reads TGTGCCTGGAGTGATAGCGGGCAGCCCCAGCATTTT. Protein sequence: CAWSDSGQPQHF. Full variable domain (outside the CDR3, taken from reference TRBV30 and TRBJ1-5): SQTIHQWPATLVQPVGSPLSLECTVEGTSNPNLYWYRQAAGRGLQLLFYSVGIGQISSEVPQNLSASRPQDRQFILSSKKLLLSDSGFYLCAWSDSGQPQHFGDGTRLSIL.